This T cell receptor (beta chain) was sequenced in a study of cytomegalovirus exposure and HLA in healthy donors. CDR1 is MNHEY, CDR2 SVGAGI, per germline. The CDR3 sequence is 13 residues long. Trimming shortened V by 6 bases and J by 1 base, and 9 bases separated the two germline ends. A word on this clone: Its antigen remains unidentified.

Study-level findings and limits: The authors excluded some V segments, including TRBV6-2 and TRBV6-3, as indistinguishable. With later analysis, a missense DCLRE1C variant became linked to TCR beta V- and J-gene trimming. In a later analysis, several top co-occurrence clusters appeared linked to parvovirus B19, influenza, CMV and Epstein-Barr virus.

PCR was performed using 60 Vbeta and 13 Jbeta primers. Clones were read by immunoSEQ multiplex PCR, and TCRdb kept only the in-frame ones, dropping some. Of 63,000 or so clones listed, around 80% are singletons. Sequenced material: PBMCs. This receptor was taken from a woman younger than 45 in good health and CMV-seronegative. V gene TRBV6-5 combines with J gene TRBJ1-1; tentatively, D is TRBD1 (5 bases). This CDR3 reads CASSSGGNTEAFF. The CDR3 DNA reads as TGTGCCAGCAGCAGCGGGGGGAACACTGAAGCTTTCTTT.